Presented here are 27 T cell receptor beta chains from one specimen sequenced in a study of identical twins. TCRdb re-called the 5' RACE reads through MiXCR, storing one row per CDR3 protein. This sample has under 900,000 distinct CDR3 sequences, with roughly an eighth found just once. These data also featured in a second study, about yellow fever vaccine responses in identical twins.

The sequenced sample consisted of PBMCs. The receptors stem from a woman under 30 in good health.

Many counts were recorded for this clonotype. J is TRBJ2-1 and V is TRBV12-3 or TRBV12-4, with D uncertain. Trimming pared 5 bases from V and 8 bases from J, leaving 16 bases between. This CDR3 is 14 amino acids long. CDR3 loop: CASSHLVVEDEQFF. The CDR3 DNA follows: TGTGCCAGCAGTCACCTGGTGGTAGAGGATGAGCAGTTCTTC.

The J gene is TRBJ2-1, the V gene TRBV20-1; 10 bases map to TRBD1. The CDR3 spans 13 residues. With 5 bases clipped from V and 7 bases from J, the junction kept 5 bases outside the gene matches. The germline V gene encodes CDR1 DFQATT and CDR2 SNEGSKA (reference sequence). Here the CDR3 reads CSAAGTGVNEQFF. The CDR3 coding sequence is TGCAGTGCTGCCGGGACAGGGGTGAATGAGCAGTTCTTC.

This chain uses TRBV11-3 with TRBJ2-1; D might be TRBD2 (6 bases). The germline V and J ends were trimmed by 5 bases and 14 bases, with 19 bases remaining between them. The CDR3 runs to 13 residues. Germline V gives CDR1 SGHNT, CDR2 YENEEA. In nucleotides, the CDR3 is TGTGCCAGCAGCAAGGACTACTTGGGGGTTGAGTTCTTC. Protein: CASSKDYLGVEFF.

This clonotype has ten or more counts. The genes are TRBV7-8 and TRBJ2-3, with D maybe TRBD2 (5 bases). Germline V gene data show CDR1 as SGHVS and CDR2 as FQNEAQ. The germline V and J ends were trimmed by 5 bases and 4 bases, with 13 bases remaining between them. This CDR3 region has 14 residues. The CDR3 is CASSHQRQADTQYF. The CDR3 DNA is TGTGCCAGCAGCCATCAGCGGCAGGCAGATACGCAGTATTTT.

To note about this clonotype: The CDR3 does not end in the conserved phenylalanine or tryptophan, so this is likely a read error. The chain links TRBV10-3 to TRBJ2-5; D remains unclear. Germline CDR1 ENHRY, CDR2 SYGVKD. The CDR3 loop spans 11 amino acids. V was cut by 10 bases and J by 5 bases, with 11 bases left in between. The CDR3 region is CATQATETQYL. DNA of the CDR3: TGTGCCACCCAAGCCACCGAGACCCAGTACTTA.

This clonotype has only a few counts. CDR3 protein: CSVEVAGYNEQFF. The CDR3 bases are TGCAGCGTTGAGGTAGCGGGGTACAATGAGCAGTTCTTC. The chain combines TRBV29-1 with TRBJ2-1; 8 nucleotides match TRBD2. In germline, CDR1 is SQVTM, CDR2 ANQGSEA. With 3 bases clipped from V and 4 bases from J, the junction kept 2 bases outside the gene matches. The CDR3 is made up of 13 amino acids.

This clonotype has at least ten counts. The gene calls are TRBV27 and TRBJ2-1; 13 nucleotides match TRBD2. CDR3 length: 14 residues. Trimming took 7 bases from V and 7 from J; bases not matched to a gene: 4. Germline values: CDR1 MNHEY, CDR2 SMNVEV (reference sequence). The CDR3 reads CASTPGLAGNEQFF. Written as DNA, the CDR3 is TGTGCCAGCACCCCGGGACTAGCGGGGAATGAGCAGTTCTTC.

The chain employs TRBV20-1 and TRBJ2-5, with D unclear. The CDR3 totals 11 residues. V was clipped by 6 bases and J by 4 bases, with 9 bases between them. Germline V CDR1 and CDR2: DFQATT, SNEGSKA (reference sequence). This CDR3 reads CSALGRETQYF. CDR3 sequence (DNA): TGCAGTGCGCTTGGAAGAGAGACCCAGTACTTC.

This clonotype has just a few counts. The V call is TRBV25-1, the J call TRBJ1-6; no clear D gene. CDR1 and CDR2 from the germline V gene are MGHDK and SYGVNS. The CDR3 contains 15 residues. Trimming removed 3 bases from V and 8 bases from J, with 14 bases in between. The CDR3 reads CASSDAGFGDSPLHF. The CDR3 DNA is TGTGCCAGCAGTGATGCCGGGTTCGGAGATTCACCCCTCCACTTT. The full variable domain, in which reference TRBV25-1 and TRBJ1-6 provide the parts outside the CDR3, is EADIYQTPRYLVIGTGKKITLECSQTMGHDKMYWYQQDPGMELHLIHYSYGVNSTEKGDLSSESTVSRIRTEHFPLTLESARPSHTSQYLCASSDAGFGDSPLHFGNGTRLTVT.

The table lists this clonotype with many counts. The chain couples TRBV29-1 to TRBJ2-7; weak D call: TRBD1 (7 bases). Trimming removed 7 bases at V and 1 base at J, with 17 bases between. This CDR3 has 14 residues. Germline values: CDR1 SQVTM, CDR2 ANQGSEA. The CDR3 sequence is CSAAGYRGSYEQYF. The DNA of the CDR3 is TGCAGCGCGGCGGGATACAGGGGTTCCTACGAGCAGTACTTC.

A word on this clonotype: A much bigger clone sits one base away, suggesting this may be a read error. This chain uses TRBV10-2 with TRBJ2-2; 8 bases are a match to TRBD1. CDR3 size: 14 residues. Germline V lookup: CDR1 WSHSY, CDR2 SAAADI. CDR3 sequence reads: CVSRQGFRTGELFF. The CDR3 region has the DNA TGCGTCAGCCGACAGGGGTTTAGAACCGGGGAGCTGTTTTTT.

This clonotype has just a few counts. This rearrangement joins TRBV7-3 to TRBJ2-7; D possibly corresponds to TRBD2 (6 bases). This CDR3 region has 14 residues. From germline, CDR1 is SGHTA and CDR2 FQGTGA. Trimming pared 2 bases from V and 6 bases from J, leaving 14 bases between. The CDR3: CASSLRSSATEQYF. CDR3 DNA: TGTGCCAGCAGCTTACGTTCTAGCGCGACCGAGCAGTACTTC.

The rearrangement joins TRBV5-1 to TRBJ2-2; 8 bases match TRBD1. Germline CDR1 reads SGHRS; CDR2 reads YFSETQ. The CDR3 runs 17 residues. V lost 4 bases and J lost 5; bases outside the gene matches: 13. The DNA for the CDR3 is TGCGCCAGCAGCCTTAGTGAAGGGACAGGATGGACCGGGGAGCTGTTTTTT. As protein: CASSLSEGTGWTGELFF.

The sample holds a few counts of this clonotype. The chain uses TRBV5-4 and TRBJ2-3; 7 positions agree with TRBD2. Trimming removed 0 bases from V and 0 bases from J; junction bases left unmatched: 25. From germline, CDR1 is SGHNT and CDR2 YYREEE (reference sequence). CDR3 length: 23 amino acids. The CDR3 coding sequence is TGTGCCAGCAGCTTGGGCGGGCTCTTAAACCCCAGTGGCCTAGCGGAGAGCACAGATACGCAGTATTTT. Translating it yields CASSLGGLLNPSGLAESTDTQYF.

The chain combines TRBV5-1 with TRBJ2-3; tentative D call: TRBD1 (6 bases). CDR1 is SGHRS and CDR2 is YFSETQ in the germline V gene. This CDR3 is 16 amino acids long. The V and J ends lost 6 bases and 4 bases respectively, with 21 bases between them. CDR3 nucleotides: TGCGCCAGCACCAGGGGAACGGGTCTTAGCGCAGATACGCAGTATTTT. Its protein is CASTRGTGLSADTQYF.

This clonotype was counted only a few times. This chain uses TRBV28 with TRBJ2-5, with TRBD2 as a possible D gene (6 bases). This CDR3 comprises 18 residues. V shed 4 bases and J shed 5 bases, with 26 bases lying between them. From germline, CDR1 is MDHEN and CDR2 SYDVKM. CDR3 protein: CASSSDYLDSYGLETQYF. CDR3 coding DNA: TGTGCCAGCAGTTCGGACTACCTTGACTCCTACGGCCTTGAGACCCAGTACTTC.

A few counts support this clonotype. The genes are TRBV5-5 and TRBJ2-7, with a tentative D call TRBD2 (7 bases). V lost 4 bases and J lost 6, with 14 bases in between. Germline CDR1 reads SGHKS; CDR2 reads YYEKEE (reference sequence). The CDR3 covers 13 residues. CDR3 coding DNA: TGTGCCAGCAGCCCGTGGGGGGGGGCCGAGCAGTACGTC. Amino acids: CASSPWGGAEQYV.

The sample holds a few counts of this clonotype. CDR3 amino acids: CASSFRGRTTDTQYF. In DNA, the CDR3 is TGCGCCAGCAGCTTCCGTGGACGGACCACAGATACGCAGTATTTT. The V gene is TRBV5-1, the J gene TRBJ2-3; D call uncertain. Germline V gene data show CDR1 as SGHRS and CDR2 as YFSETQ. V was trimmed by 2 bases and J by 2 bases, leaving 12 bases between them. The CDR3 consists of 15 residues.

The chain links TRBV7-9 to TRBJ2-1; D is possibly TRBD1 or TRBD2 (5 bases each). This CDR3 region has 12 residues. Trimming removed 3 bases from V and 7 bases from J, with 7 bases in between. Germline V lookup: CDR1 SEHNR, CDR2 FQNEAQ (reference sequence). The CDR3 DNA reads TGTGCCAGCAGCTTTGGGACGAATGAGCAGTTCTTC. Encoded protein: CASSFGTNEQFF.

The table lists this clonotype with many counts. The V call is TRBV7-3, the J call TRBJ2-1; 9 bases align to TRBD2. CDR1 and CDR2 from the germline V gene are SGHTA and FQGTGA. The CDR3 consists of 15 residues. With V trimmed by 1 base and J by 8 bases, 6 bases remained unmatched. CDR3 DNA: TGTGCCAGCAGCTTAAGGCTAGCGGGAATCGATGAGCAGTTCTTC. This sequence encodes CASSLRLAGIDEQFF.

In this sample, this clonotype turned up a few times. The gene calls are TRBV6-1 and TRBJ2-5, with D perhaps TRBD1 (6 bases). Per germline, CDR1 MNHNS and CDR2 SASEGT. The CDR3 consists of 13 residues. V was shortened by 6 bases and J by 5 bases, with 13 bases between the two germline ends. The CDR3 DNA follows: TGTGCCAGCAGACCTCAGGGGATGGAGACCCAGTACTTC. Its protein product is CASRPQGMETQYF.

This clonotype turned up a few times. The chain is built from TRBV3-1 and TRBJ2-7, with 7 bases fitting TRBD1. Germline trimming cut 4 bases from V and 2 bases from J; bases unmatched to any gene: 14. Germline CDR1 and CDR2: LGHDT and YNNKEL (reference sequence). The length of the CDR3 is 17 residues. Written as DNA, the CDR3 is TGTGCCAGCAGCCCAAACCTCCCCTGGGACAGTCCCTACGAGCAGTACTTC. It specifies CASSPNLPWDSPYEQYF.

The rearrangement uses TRBV20-1 and TRBJ2-5; TRBD2 matches at 8 bases. V was pared by 3 bases and J by 2 bases, with 2 bases of the junction left unmatched. The CDR3 consists of 13 residues. Germline CDR1 is DFQATT and CDR2 is SNEGSKA (reference sequence). This CDR3 is CSASGGGQETQYF. The CDR3, as DNA: TGCAGTGCTAGCGGGGGGGGTCAAGAGACCCAGTACTTC.

This clonotype appeared a few times. The genes are TRBV20-1 and TRBJ2-5; the D call may be TRBD1 or TRBD2 (5 bases each). This CDR3 has 12 residues. Germline lookup yields CDR1 DFQATT and CDR2 SNEGSKA (reference sequence). CDR3 nucleotides: TGCAGCACGGGACGTACGGAAGAGACCCAGTACTTC. Translated: CSTGRTEETQYF.

This clonotype was seen a handful of times. The rearrangement uses TRBV29-1 and TRBJ2-2; TRBD1 might be the D (7 bases). V shed 7 bases and J shed 4 bases, with 19 bases lying between them. Germline V gene data show CDR1 as SQVTM and CDR2 as ANQGSEA. The CDR3 loop spans 15 amino acids. CDR3 coding DNA: TGCAGCGCTACTGTGGACAGGAGGGTCACCGGGGAGCTGTTTTTT. Residues: CSATVDRRVTGELFF.

This chain's CDR3 is CASSRLGQNTGELFF. The CDR3 DNA follows: TGTGCCAGCAGCCGACTAGGCCAAAACACCGGGGAGCTGTTTTTT. The rearrangement uses TRBV7-2 and TRBJ2-2; a possible D gene is TRBD2 (6 bases). V dropped 5 bases and J dropped 2 bases, with 12 bases sitting between them. The CDR3 consists of 15 residues. Per the germline V gene, CDR1 is SGHTA and CDR2 is FQGNSA. Combining the CDR3 with reference TRBV7-2 and TRBJ2-2 gives the whole variable domain GAGVSQSPSNKVTEKGKDVELRCDPISGHTALYWYRQSLGQGLEFLIYFQGNSAPDKSGLPSDRFSAERTGGSVSTLTIQRTQQEDSAVYLCASSRLGQNTGELFFGEGSRLTVL.

This clonotype came up a few times. The gene calls are TRBV12-3 or TRBV12-4 and TRBJ2-7, with 8 nucleotides matching TRBD2. This CDR3 spans 14 amino acids. Losses at the gene ends were 5 bases for V and 2 bases for J; bases not matched to a gene: 5. Written as DNA, the CDR3 is TGTGCCAGCAGTCCCGGGAGGGCGACCTACGAGCAGTACTTC. It codes for CASSPGRATYEQYF.